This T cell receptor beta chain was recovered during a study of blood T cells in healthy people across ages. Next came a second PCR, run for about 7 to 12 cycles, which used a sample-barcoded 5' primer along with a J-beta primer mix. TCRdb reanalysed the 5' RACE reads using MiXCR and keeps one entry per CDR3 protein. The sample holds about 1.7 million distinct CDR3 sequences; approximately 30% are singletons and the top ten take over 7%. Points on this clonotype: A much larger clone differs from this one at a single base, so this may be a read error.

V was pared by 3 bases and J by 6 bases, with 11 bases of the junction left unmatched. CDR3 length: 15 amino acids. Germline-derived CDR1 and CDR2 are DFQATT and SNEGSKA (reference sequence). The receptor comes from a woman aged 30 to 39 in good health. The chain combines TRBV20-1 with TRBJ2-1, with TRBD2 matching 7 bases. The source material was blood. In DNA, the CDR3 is TGCAGTGCTAGGCTCCCGGGCGGGGGTCTCAATGAGCAGTTCTTC. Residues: CSARLPGGGLNEQFF.